Sequencing of this TCR beta chain was carried out in a study of T cell changes during pregnancy in multiple sclerosis. Profiling relied on immunoSEQ multiplex PCR, and the TCRdb table lists in-frame clones only, not all of them. The table has around 72,000 clones, roughly 89% seen once. This clone was observed once. This sample includes further DNA sequences coding for the same CDR3. CDR1 and CDR2 (germline): SNHLY, FYNNEI. This CDR3 contains 11 residues. Trimming pared 7 bases from V and 0 bases from J, leaving 3 bases between. This clonotype was obtained from a female donor in good health, enrolled as a control in a pregnancy study. The chain employs TRBV2 and TRBJ1-1; no definite D call. Sequencing used peripheral blood, obtained in the third trimester of pregnancy. The DNA of the CDR3 is TGTGCCAGCACGGTGAACACTGAAGCTTTCTTT. Its translation is CASTVNTEAFF.